The present entry profiles one TCR beta chain with its context. Its antigen is undetermined. The sample originates from a study of T cell responses to AZD1222 COVID-19 vaccine. Study results and caveats: A rise in Spike-specific TCR breadth and depth followed two AZD1222 doses.

Germline V gives CDR1 PRHDT, CDR2 FYEKMQ (reference sequence). V was cut by 1 base and J by 3 bases, with 12 bases left in between. The CDR3 spans 15 residues. The method was immunoSEQ multiplex PCR; TCRdb's version includes in-frame clones alone and lacks a portion of them. The data show approximately 110,000 clones, about 95% seen once. V and J are TRBV13 and TRBJ1-1, with a weak D call TRBD1 (5 bases). The TCR was taken from an adult in good health. The sequencing here drew on peripheral blood, taken on day 0 of AZD1222 vaccination. The CDR3 reads CASSLAPRGYTEAFF. CDR3 DNA sequence: TGTGCCAGCAGCTTAGCCCCTAGGGGTTACACTGAAGCTTTCTTT.